This passage covers 32 T cell receptor beta chains from one sample sequenced in a study of Ad26.COV2.S vaccination and SARS-CoV-2 variants. The table came from immunoSEQ multiplex PCR; TCRdb's copy has only in-frame clones and leaves some out. The table shows around 100,000 clones, with 82% occurring only once. The sequences come from peripheral blood, collected after recovery from COVID-19. All receptors derive from a human donor who had recovered from COVID-19.

The genes are TRBV7-8 and TRBJ1-1; D may be TRBD1 (5 bases). Germline CDR1 reads SGHVS; CDR2 reads FQNEAQ. The CDR3 is 13 residues long. V lost 5 bases to trimming and J lost 1 base, with 8 bases between them. The CDR3 DNA is TGTGCCAGCAGCATAGACAGGAACACTGAAGCTTTCTTT. Encoded protein: CASSIDRNTEAFF.

The chain links TRBV2 to TRBJ1-1; possible D gene TRBD1, 5 bases. The CDR3 extends over 13 amino acids. V lost 1 base, J lost 3 bases, and 6 bases lay in between. The V gene's germline CDR1 is SNHLY and CDR2 FYNNEI. CDR3 loop: CASSEEGYTEAFF. CDR3 DNA: TGTGCCAGCAGTGAAGAGGGGTACACTGAAGCTTTCTTT.

On this clone: This sample also contains other DNA sequences that code for the same CDR3. The genes are TRBV12-3 or TRBV12-4 and TRBJ2-3; the D is unclear. This CDR3 comprises 13 residues. V shed 6 bases and J shed 0 bases, with 7 bases lying between them. The CDR3 DNA reads TGTGCCAGCAGCACCCAAAGCACAGATACGCAGTATTTT. This encodes CASSTQSTDTQYF.

This rearrangement joins TRBV7-6 to TRBJ2-7; D is undetermined. The CDR3 totals 14 residues. Germline values: CDR1 SGHVS, CDR2 FNYEAQ. The V end was cut by 8 bases, the J end by 0 bases, with 14 bases between. CDR3 nucleotide sequence: TGTGCCAGCTCGACGGGCGGTGGCTCCTACGAGCAGTACTTC. Amino acids: CASSTGGGSYEQYF.

This chain uses TRBV10-3 with TRBJ2-1; 13 bases agree with TRBD2. This CDR3 comprises 15 residues. CDR1 is ENHRY and CDR2 is SYGVKD in the germline V gene. With V trimmed by 7 bases and J by 9 bases, 9 bases remained unmatched. CDR3 sequence: CAIKGTSGVLGEQFF. The DNA of the CDR3 is TGTGCCATCAAGGGGACTAGCGGGGTTTTGGGTGAGCAGTTCTTC.

The chain carries TRBV7-2 and TRBJ2-7; D not certain. The CDR3 has 13 amino acids. In germline, CDR1 is SGHTA, CDR2 FQGNSA. Trimming stripped 1 base from V and 4 bases from J, with 8 bases between. The CDR3 region has the DNA TGTGCCAGCAGCTTAGTGCGTAGTTACGAGCAGTACTTC. Amino acid sequence: CASSLVRSYEQYF. The full variable domain, with the rest looked up from reference TRBV7-2 and TRBJ2-7, is GAGVSQSPSNKVTEKGKDVELRCDPISGHTALYWYRQSLGQGLEFLIYFQGNSAPDKSGLPSDRFSAERTGGSVSTLTIQRTQQEDSAVYLCASSLVRSYEQYFGPGTRLTVT.

The gene calls are TRBV24-1 and TRBJ1-1; possible D gene TRBD1, 5 bases. The CDR3 has 13 amino acids. Germline V lookup: CDR1 KGHDR, CDR2 SFDVKD. V lost 3 bases and J 4 bases, leaving 8 bases between the germline ends. CDR3 sequence reads: CATSDEGTTEAFF. The CDR3 DNA reads TGTGCCACCAGTGATGAGGGGACCACTGAAGCTTTCTTT.

The chain is built from TRBV12-3 or TRBV12-4 and TRBJ2-1; D not resolved. The CDR3 covers 13 residues. Trimming removed 5 bases at V and 4 bases at J, with 9 bases between. CDR3 in DNA: TGTGCCAGCAGTACACAAGGGTACAATGAGCAGTTCTTC. Translating it yields CASSTQGYNEQFF.

CDR3 coding DNA: TGTGCCAGCAGCCCATGGTCCGGGGAGGAGAAGGGCTACACCTTC. Its translation: CASSPWSGEEKGYTF. The V call is TRBV7-2, the J call TRBJ1-2; D is undetermined. The CDR3 sequence is 15 residues long. Germline V gene data show CDR1 as SGHTA and CDR2 as FQGNSA. V dropped 5 bases and J dropped 8 bases, with 21 bases sitting between them.

This clone turned up a few times. This chain uses TRBV7-2 with TRBJ1-5; a weak D match, TRBD1 (5 bases). The germline gives CDR1 SGHTA, CDR2 FQGNSA. There are 18 residues in the CDR3. V lost 5 bases to trimming and J lost 5 bases, with 25 bases between them. The CDR3 loop reads CASSPVPGREWGDQPQHF. For the CDR3, the DNA is TGTGCCAGCAGCCCGGTCCCGGGACGGGAATGGGGGGATCAGCCCCAGCATTTT.

The V call is TRBV6-5, the J call TRBJ2-5, with TRBD1 identical over 7 bases. Trimming removed 6 bases from V and 6 bases from J; junction bases left unmatched: 13. The CDR3 loop spans 15 amino acids. Germline CDR1 is MNHEY and CDR2 is SVGAGI. CDR3 amino acids: CASSQVTKGAQTQYF. CDR3 DNA: TGTGCCAGCAGCCAAGTCACCAAGGGGGCCCAGACCCAGTACTTC.

V is TRBV5-6 and J is TRBJ2-7; D is possibly TRBD1 (6 bases). The CDR3 consists of 14 residues. The ends were cut back, 3 bases at V and 1 base at J, with 11 bases in the middle. Germline CDR1 is SGHDT and CDR2 is YYEEEE. The DNA of the CDR3 is TGTGCCAGCAGCTCTACAGGGAGATCCTACGAGCAGTACTTC. Translated, it gives CASSSTGRSYEQYF.

The chain recombines TRBV25-1 with TRBJ2-1; no clear D gene. In germline, CDR1 is MGHDK, CDR2 SYGVNS. The CDR3 extends over 18 amino acids. Between the trimmed V and J ends, which lost 3 bases and 1 base, there was a span of 19 bases. CDR3 nucleotides: TGTGCCAGCAGTGATGGCTTTCGCGGACCGCGGTCCTACAATGAGCAGTTCTTC. It is translated as CASSDGFRGPRSYNEQFF.

The chain recombines TRBV29-1 with TRBJ1-5; 9 positions agree with TRBD1. V was pared by 6 bases and J by 0 bases, with 9 bases of the junction left unmatched. Germline V gene data show CDR1 as SQVTM and CDR2 as ANQGSEA. This CDR3 is built from 16 residues. CDR3 in DNA: TGCAGCGTCGGGACAGGGAACGAGGGTAGCAATCAGCCCCAGCATTTT. It encodes CSVGTGNEGSNQPQHF.

The sample holds a few counts of this clone. The chain recombines TRBV5-5 with TRBJ1-2; TRBD1 aligns across 7 bases. The trim removed 0 bases at V and 8 bases at J, leaving 4 bases unmatched. In germline, CDR1 is SGHKS, CDR2 YYEKEE (reference sequence). The CDR3 has 13 residues. The CDR3 sequence: CASSLDQGDGYTF. The CDR3 DNA follows: TGTGCCAGCAGCTTGGATCAGGGGGACGGCTACACCTTC.

The rearrangement joins TRBV10-2 to TRBJ2-7, with 13 bases matching TRBD2. The germline CDR1 and CDR2 sequences are WSHSY and SAAADI. The CDR3 length is 16 residues. V lost 6 bases and J lost 3; bases outside the gene matches: 8. The CDR3 is CASSPRLAGGVYEQYF. The CDR3 region has the DNA TGCGCCAGCAGCCCCCGACTAGCGGGAGGAGTCTACGAGCAGTACTTC.

V is TRBV28 and J is TRBJ2-7; possible D gene TRBD1, 6 bases. Germline loops: CDR1 MDHEN, CDR2 SYDVKM. The CDR3 has 16 amino acids. Trimming stripped 6 bases from V and 2 bases from J, with 20 bases between. Written as DNA, the CDR3 is TGTGCCAGCAGCAACAACAGGGTCAGCCCCACCTACGAGCAGTACTTC. Residues: CASSNNRVSPTYEQYF.

The chain carries TRBV7-3 and TRBJ2-1; TRBD2 matches 8 bases. This CDR3 spans 15 amino acids. Trimming took 3 bases from V and 5 from J; bases not matched to a gene: 6. Germline V gene data show CDR1 as SGHTA and CDR2 as FQGTGA. CDR3 protein: CASSFSTSGNNEQFF. In nucleotides, the CDR3 is TGTGCCAGCAGCTTTAGCACTAGCGGAAACAATGAGCAGTTCTTC. Variable domain in full (rest from reference TRBV7-3 and TRBJ2-1): GAGVSQTPSNKVTEKGKYVELRCDPISGHTALYWYRQSLGQGPEFLIYFQGTGAADDSGLPNDRFFAVRPEGSVSTLKIQRTERGDSAVYLCASSFSTSGNNEQFFGPGTRLTVL.

CDR3 sequence: CASSIGPTSGHHEQYF. As DNA, the CDR3 is TGTGCCAGTAGTATAGGGCCGACTAGCGGGCACCACGAGCAGTACTTC. The chain has TRBV19 and TRBJ2-7; 10 bases align to TRBD2. This CDR3 comprises 16 residues. Germline V gene lookup returns CDR1 LNHDA and CDR2 SQIVND (reference sequence). J gave up 5 bases and V 1 base, and 8 bases lay outside the gene matches.

The chain carries TRBV6-6 and TRBJ2-3, with D unresolved. Germline V lookup: CDR1 MNHNY, CDR2 SVGAGI (reference sequence). Trimming removed 5 bases from V and 4 bases from J, with 13 bases in between. The CDR3 contains 14 residues. The CDR3 nucleotides are TGTGCCAGCAGTCCCTTCCATCCACCAGATACGCAGTATTTT. This sequence encodes CASSPFHPPDTQYF.

The V call is TRBV27, the J call TRBJ2-4; weak D call: TRBD1 (6 bases). The CDR3 has 16 residues. Trimming cost V 3 bases and J 5 bases, with 17 bases left between them. Germline V gene lookup returns CDR1 MNHEY and CDR2 SMNVEV (reference sequence). CDR3 sequence reads: CASSLGSRDIQNIQYF. CDR3 in DNA: TGTGCCAGCAGTTTGGGTTCCCGGGACATTCAAAACATTCAGTACTTC.

CDR3: CASSLPYNEQFF. The CDR3 region has the DNA TGTGCCAGCAGTCTCCCCTACAATGAGCAGTTCTTC. The genes are TRBV12-3 or TRBV12-4 and TRBJ2-1; D uncertain. The germline V and J ends were trimmed by 5 bases and 2 bases, with 4 bases remaining between them. This CDR3 contains 12 residues.

The genes are TRBV11-3 and TRBJ1-3, with a tentative D call TRBD1 (5 bases). The CDR3 spans 15 residues. Germline V CDR1 and CDR2: SGHNT, YENEEA. Trimming removed 4 bases at V and 2 bases at J, with 12 bases between. The DNA of the CDR3 is TGTGCCAGCAGCTACCGGGGGGAACCTGGAAACACCATATATTTT. Protein: CASSYRGEPGNTIYF. The whole variable domain, remainder taken from reference TRBV11-3 and TRBJ1-3, is EAGVVQSPRYKIIEKKQPVAFWCNPISGHNTLYWYLQNLGQGPELLIRYENEEAVDDSQLPKDRFSAERLKGVDSTLKIQPAELGDSAVYLCASSYRGEPGNTIYFGEGSWLTVV.

The chain couples TRBV10-2 to TRBJ2-6; D possibly matches TRBD1 or TRBD2 (5 bases each). Germline V gives CDR1 WSHSY, CDR2 SAAADI. There are 20 residues in the CDR3. The V and J ends lost 0 bases and 2 bases respectively, with 20 bases between them. CDR3 nucleotide sequence: TGCGCCAGCAGTGAGTCGCGAGGGACCGAAGATCCCACTGGGGCCAACGTCCTGACTTTC. It specifies CASSESRGTEDPTGANVLTF.

The V gene is TRBV6-4, the J gene TRBJ2-2; D ambiguous. The CDR3 is 14 residues long. Germline CDR1 MRHNA, CDR2 SNTAGT. Trimming took off 6 bases at V and 2 bases at J, with 10 bases between the two ends. CDR3 in amino acids: CASSLDFNTGELFF. CDR3 bases: TGTGCCAGCAGCCTCGACTTCAACACCGGGGAGCTGTTTTTT.

This chain connects TRBV6-1 to TRBJ2-1; no clear D. Trimming took 0 bases from V and 10 from J, leaving 7 bases between them. This CDR3 is built from 12 residues. CDR1 is MNHNS and CDR2 is SASEGT in the germline V gene. In DNA form, the CDR3 reads TGTGCCAGCAGTGAAGCGGGAAGGGAGCAGTTCTTC. This sequence encodes CASSEAGREQFF.

This clone was detected a few times. The rearrangement joins TRBV28 to TRBJ1-4, with 8 positions matching TRBD1. The trim removed 4 bases at V and 4 bases at J, leaving 5 bases unmatched. The germline V gene has CDR1 MDHEN and CDR2 SYDVKM. This CDR3 contains 15 residues. CDR3 in DNA: TGTGCCAGCAGTTCACAGGGGGGTGGTAATGAAAAACTGTTTTTT. The encoded protein is CASSSQGGGNEKLFF.

Concerning this clone: Other DNA sequences of this sample code for an identical CDR3. The V and J genes are TRBV5-1 and TRBJ2-5; no firm D call. The CDR3 covers 11 residues. Germline CDR1 SGHRS, CDR2 YFSETQ. V shed 1 base and J shed 5 bases, with 3 bases lying between them. Written as DNA, the CDR3 is TGCGCCAGCAGCTTGTTGGAGACCCAGTACTTC. Translated, it gives CASSLLETQYF.

V and J are TRBV28 and TRBJ2-7, with a weak D call TRBD1 (5 bases). The CDR3 is 17 residues long. Trimming pared 3 bases from V and 7 bases from J, leaving 25 bases between. Per the germline V gene, CDR1 is MDHEN and CDR2 is SYDVKM. The CDR3 region has the DNA TGTGCCAGCAGTTTCGACCCGGGTAGGGCAGGGCGAAGGGAGCAGTACTTC. Translating it yields CASSFDPGRAGRREQYF.

The chain recombines TRBV5-1 with TRBJ1-1; possible D gene TRBD1, 5 bases. Trimming took off 0 bases at V and 6 bases at J, with 21 bases between the two ends. The CDR3 sequence is 17 residues long. Germline V gives CDR1 SGHRS, CDR2 YFSETQ. The CDR3 coding sequence is TGCGCCAGCAGCTTGGGGGATTTAGTTGGGGGATCAGCTGAAGCTTTCTTT. It specifies CASSLGDLVGGSAEAFF.

The J gene is TRBJ2-1, the V gene TRBV18; unclear D gene. V lost 0 bases and J lost 1, with 22 bases in between. This CDR3 contains 20 residues. CDR1 and CDR2 (germline): KGHSH, LQKENI. CDR3 nucleotides: TGTGCCAGCTCACCACCGAAGCAGGCCCGGGCCGGGTATTCCTACAATGAGCAGTTCTTC. It encodes CASSPPKQARAGYSYNEQFF.

The CDR3: CASSQDGGRAYNEQFF. The CDR3 nucleotides are TGTGCCAGCAGCCAAGACGGCGGGAGGGCCTACAATGAGCAGTTCTTC. This sequence joins TRBV3-1 (or the pseudogene TRBV3-2) and TRBJ2-1; 9 bases are a match to TRBD2. The germline V gene has CDR1 LGHDT and CDR2 YNNKEL (reference sequence). V lost 0 bases and J lost 2; bases outside the gene matches: 2. This CDR3 has 16 residues.